This TCR beta chain originates from a study of metastatic and nonmetastatic thyroid tumors. Looking at the study overall: Malignant and benign thyroid patients had repertoires compared in peripheral blood and tumor or nodule tissue.

The CDR3 covers 12 residues. Germline-derived CDR1 and CDR2 are SNHLY and FYNNEI. With 4 bases removed from V and 8 bases from J, the gap between germline ends came to 9 bases. General study points: Benign nodules reportedly had significantly lower TCR beta diversity than malignant thyroid tumors in blood and tumor.

All patients reached thyroid surgery having received no treatment beforehand. How the authors handled the data: A distant-metastasis classifier for papillary thyroid cancer was built using CDR3 differences across clinicopathological groups. TCRdb reanalyzed the PCR reads with MiXCR. Clone size and V and J calls follow TCRdb, not the original study. Here the sample spans roughly 6,200 clones, about 32% being singletons. A note on this clone: The antigen is undetermined.

The sample consisted of adjacent normal tissue. This sequence joins TRBV2 and TRBJ2-1, with D perhaps matching TRBD1 (6 bases). The sequence derives from a female donor with papillary thyroid cancer or a benign thyroid nodule (not recorded which). Some clones in this sample may be carry-over from other donors' samples. The CDR3 region is CASSASGDEQFF. CDR3 DNA sequence: TGTGCCAGCAGTGCTTCAGGGGATGAGCAGTTCTTC. Together with reference TRBV2 and TRBJ2-1, the CDR3 gives the full variable domain: EPEVTQTPSHQVTQMGQEVILRCVPISNHLYFYWYRQILGQKVEFLVSFYNNEISEKSEIFDDQFSVERPDGSNFTLKIRSTKLEDSAMYFCASSASGDEQFFGPGTRLTVL.